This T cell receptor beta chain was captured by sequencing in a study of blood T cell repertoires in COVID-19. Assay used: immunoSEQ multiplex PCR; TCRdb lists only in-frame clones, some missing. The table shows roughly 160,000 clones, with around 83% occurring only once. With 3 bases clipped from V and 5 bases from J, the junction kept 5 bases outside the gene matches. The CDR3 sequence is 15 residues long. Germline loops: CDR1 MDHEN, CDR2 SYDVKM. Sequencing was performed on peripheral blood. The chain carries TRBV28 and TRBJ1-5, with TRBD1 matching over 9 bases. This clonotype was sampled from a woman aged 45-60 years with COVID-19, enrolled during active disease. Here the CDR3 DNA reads TGTGCCAGCAGTTTTGGGACAGGGAATCATCAGCCCCAGCATTTT. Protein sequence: CASSFGTGNHQPQHF.